This record concerns one TCR beta chain sequence. The CDR3 contains 16 residues. The J segment lost 5 bases and the V segment lost 5 bases, leaving 12 bases of the junction unmatched. Germline loops: CDR1 SGHVS, CDR2 FQNEAQ. This sample was taken from a study of blood T cell repertoires in COVID-19. This table comes from immunoSEQ multiplex PCR, and its TCRdb copy is limited to in-frame clones, with some not included. This sample has approximately 360,000 clones; under 85% occur once, and the top ten carry about 5%. The sample comprised PBMCs or T cells enriched from blood (not recorded which). The source is a woman aged 50 to 60 who had recovered from COVID-19. The chain employs TRBV7-8 and TRBJ2-5, with 9 bases identical to TRBD1. CDR3 nucleotide sequence: TGTGCCAGCAGCCCCCCAGGGACAGGGTTTAGGGAGACCCAGTACTTC. Translated, it gives CASSPPGTGFRETQYF.